This T cell receptor beta chain was observed in a study of PD-L1 blockade in urothelial cancer. In the study overall: Blood analysis occurred 3 weeks (second dose) and 6 weeks after treatment start. Reported median T cell count for blood samples was some 140,000. Study-wide points: Tumor-linked clones in blood grew more by 3 weeks in durable-benefit patients.

CDR1 is MNHNS and CDR2 is SASEGT in the germline V gene. Trimming shortened V by 3 bases and J by 10 bases, and 12 bases separated the two germline ends. The CDR3 consists of 13 residues. This clone was picked up a small number of times. Its cognate antigen is unknown. Sequenced by immunoSEQ multiplex PCR; TCRdb stores in-frame clones only, minus some. Of about 81,000 clones listed, 85% to 95% are singletons. Sampling of each patient yielded between 1 and 8 specimens, collected pretreatment and on-treatment. The V gene is TRBV6-1, the J gene TRBJ2-2; D unresolved. This TCR was sampled from a man between 60 and 75 years old with urothelial cancer. The sample consisted of PBMCs, taken around atezolizumab (anti-PD-L1) treatment. The CDR3 protein is CASSESAGVELFF. The CDR3 DNA reads TGTGCCAGCAGTGAGAGTGCCGGAGTGGAGCTGTTTTTT.